These T cell receptor beta chains were read from a single sample in a study of cytomegalovirus exposure and HLA in healthy donors. This table comes from immunoSEQ multiplex PCR, and its TCRdb copy is limited to in-frame clones, with some not included. The data hold approximately 180,000 clones, with 70% to 85% observed a single time. Sequencing was done on a sample of PBMCs. The receptors shown here come from a young man in good health and CMV-seronegative. CDR3s include the opening cysteine and the closing phenylalanine or tryptophan. A D gene is named only where the DNA matches it firmly. Rows give clone size only sometimes, using once, few, many, or a class for an expanded clone.

length | D | J | V | size | DNA | CDR3
19 | NA | TRBJ1-2 | TRBV4-1 | NA | TGCGCCAGCAGCCAAGAAGGACAGCAAATATTCTATCCTAACTATGGCTACACCTTC | CASSQEGQQIFYPNYGYTF
14 | TRBD1 | TRBJ1-5 | TRBV18 | NA | TGTGCCAGCTCATTTGGACAGGGCAATCAGCCCCAGCATTTT | CASSFGQGNQPQHF
15 | TRBD1 | TRBJ1-2 | TRBV5-5 | once | TGTGCCAGCAGCATTCCGGGACAGGGGGCGTCTGGCTACACCTTC | CASSIPGQGASGYTF
17 | NA | TRBJ1-2 | TRBV4-2 | NA | TGTGCCAGCAGCCAAGAGCACGGGGCAGGGGTGAACTATGGCTACACCTTC | CASSQEHGAGVNYGYTF
15 | NA | TRBJ2-3 | TRBV6-1 | NA | TGTGCCAGCAGTAGCTCAGGACTTGGAATAGATACGCAGTATTTT | CASSSSGLGIDTQYF
15 | TRBD2 | TRBJ2-1 | TRBV28 | NA | TGTGCCAGCAGTCAACTAGCGGGAGAACCCAATGAGCAGTTCTTC | CASSQLAGEPNEQFF
17 | NA | TRBJ1-1 | TRBV5-4 | once | TGTGCCAGCAGCCTACCACACGGTCCGACAGGGAACACTGAAGCTTTCTTT | CASSLPHGPTGNTEAFF
14 | NA | TRBJ1-1 | TRBV15 | NA | TGTGCCACCAGCATTCTACAGACGAACACTGAAGCTTTCTTT | CATSILQTNTEAFF
13 | NA | TRBJ1-2 | TRBV29-1 | NA | TGCAGCGTTGAAGTAGGGGTTGACTATGGCTACACCTTC | CSVEVGVDYGYTF
16 | TRBD1 | TRBJ1-1 | TRBV7-3 | few | TGTGCCAGCAGCTCCGGGACAGGGGTAGGGAACACTGAAGCTTTCTTT | CASSSGTGVGNTEAFF
16 | NA | TRBJ1-3 | TRBV4-2 | NA | TGTGCCAGCAGCCAAGAGTGGGCAGTCTCTGGAAACACCATATATTTT | CASSQEWAVSGNTIYF
13 | NA | TRBJ1-1 | TRBV5-1 | NA | TGCGCCAGCAGCTTGGAGAGGAACACTGAAGCTTTCTTT | CASSLERNTEAFF
14 | NA | TRBJ1-2 | TRBV6-5 | once | TGTGCCAGCAGCCCCGACAGTAAACACTATGGCTACACCTTC | CASSPDSKHYGYTF
13 | NA | TRBJ2-2 | TRBV4-3 | NA | TGCGCCAGCAGCCAATCATACACCGGGGAGCTGTTTTTT | CASSQSYTGELFF
15 | TRBD1 | TRBJ2-2 | TRBV7-3 | NA | TGTGCCAGCAGCTCAACAGGGGGTGGTATCGGGGAGCTGTTTTTT | CASSSTGGGIGELFF
14 | TRBD1 | TRBJ1-5 | TRBV9 | NA | TGTGCCAGCAGCGTCGGGACAGGGGACCAGCCCCAGCATTTT | CASSVGTGDQPQHF
11 | NA | TRBJ1-2 | TRBV20-1 | NA | TGCAGTGCTTTCGGGAACTATGGCTACACCTTC | CSAFGNYGYTF
14 | TRBD1 | TRBJ2-7 | TRBV6-5 | NA | TGTGCCAGCAGAAACTCACAGGGGACCTACGAGCAGTACTTC | CASRNSQGTYEQYF
15 | NA | TRBJ1-4 | TRBV4-1 | NA | TGCGCCAGCAGCCAACCCCACCAATCGGGTGAAAAACTGTTTTTT | CASSQPHQSGEKLFF
14 | NA | TRBJ2-2 | TRBV4-2 | NA | TGTGCCAGCAGCCAAGGGCGGCGAACCGGGGAGCTGTTTTTT | CASSQGRRTGELFF
15 | TRBD2 | TRBJ2-1 | TRBV7-3 | NA | TGTGCCAGCAGTCGAGGACTAGCGGGAACTAATGAGCAGTTCTTC | CASSRGLAGTNEQFF
15 | NA | TRBJ2-5 | TRBV7-2 | NA | TGTGCCAGCAGACCATGGGGCGGGGTACAAGAGACCCAGTACTTC | CASRPWGGVQETQYF
15 | TRBD1 | TRBJ2-6 | TRBV30 | NA | TGTGCCTGGAGTGCAGGGGGCTCTGGGGCCAACGTCCTGACTTTC | CAWSAGGSGANVLTF
13 | TRBD1 | TRBJ2-7 | TRBV2 | NA | TGTGCCAGCAGTACAGGGGGCGGATACGAGCAGTACTTC | CASSTGGGYEQYF
15 | TRBD1 | TRBJ1-5 | TRBV5-1 | NA | TGCGCCAGCAGCATTGGGACAGGCGGCAATCAGCCCCAGCATTTT | CASSIGTGGNQPQHF
15 | NA | TRBJ2-7 | TRBV7-8 | NA | TGTGCCAGCAGCTTAGGCGGGGGCCCACCCTACGAGCAGTACTTC | CASSLGGGPPYEQYF
17 | TRBD2 | TRBJ2-3 | TRBV7-2 | once | TGTGCCAGCAGCTTAGCTAGGACGGGAGGGGGCACAGATACGCAGTATTTT | CASSLARTGGGTDTQYF
22 | NA | TRBJ2-5 | TRBV4-1 | NA | TGCGCCAGCAGCCAAGATCAGTCACAGATTCCTTTCCAACACCAGTACCAAGAGACCCAGTACTTC | CASSQDQSQIPFQHQYQETQYF
21 | NA | TRBJ2-1 | TRBV21-1 | NA | TGTGCCAGCAGCAAAGACTTTATCCGGGGACAGGGAACGACGACCTACAATGAGCAGTTCTTC | CASSKDFIRGQGTTTYNEQFF
15 | NA | TRBJ2-4 | TRBV19 | NA | TGTGCCAGTAGTATTGGTAGGGAGGGGGGAAACATTCAGTACTTC | CASSIGREGGNIQYF
14 | TRBD2 | TRBJ2-5 | TRBV30 | NA | TGTGCCTGGAGTGTAACTAGCGGGAGGGAGACCCAGTACTTC | CAWSVTSGRETQYF
15 | NA | TRBJ2-1 | TRBV5-1 | NA | TGCGCCAGCAGCTCGGACAAGAGCTCCTACAATGAGCAGTTCTTC | CASSSDKSSYNEQFF